This record looks at one T cell receptor beta chain sequence and its context. V dropped 5 bases and J dropped 5; count of bases not matched to a gene: 7. Germline assignment: CDR1 MNHEY and CDR2 SMNVEV (reference sequence). This CDR3 has 15 residues. This record belongs to a study of blood T cell repertoires in COVID-19. Authors' data handling: It was from reference gene primer amplification that nucleated cell counts were estimated. Produced via immunoSEQ multiplex PCR; TCRdb's table is partial and in-frame only. The DNA gave D and trimming, while V, J and clone size come from that table. The sample shows over 130,000 clones, 84% of them seen only once.

This chain connects TRBV27 to TRBJ2-1, with TRBD2 matching 9 bases. The clonotype was recovered from a woman aged 18-30 years who had been exposed to COVID-19. The sample consisted of PBMCs or T cells enriched from blood (not recorded which). The CDR3 region is CASSKGLAPHNEQFF. The CDR3 DNA reads TGTGCCAGCAGTAAAGGACTAGCGCCACACAATGAGCAGTTCTTC.